The clone carrying this TCR beta chain was detected a few times. Antigen: not known. A second PCR, run for roughly 7 to 11 cycles, used a sample-barcoded 5' primer plus a J-beta primer mix. Every sample gave at least 2.5 million paired-end reads containing CDR3. MiXCR, run by TCRdb on the 5' RACE reads, gives a single entry per CDR3 protein. The sample has about a million distinct CDR3 sequences; around two fifths are singletons. Germline CDR1 and CDR2: SGHAT and FQNNGV. J gave up 4 bases and V 4 bases, and 10 bases lay outside the gene matches. CDR3 length equals 15 residues. No fewer than 7 million PBMCs went into each sample. This entry belongs to a study of blood T cells in healthy people across ages. Study conclusions and caveats: Per million T cells, the diversity of TCR beta decreased roughly linearly as age advanced.

The sequence came from a man between 18 and 35 years old in good health. This sequence joins TRBV11-2 and TRBJ2-7; 7 bases match TRBD1. Material for sequencing was blood. CDR3 DNA: TGTGCCAGCAGCTACGGCCGGGACAGTTTTTACGAGCAGTACTTC. It is translated as CASSYGRDSFYEQYF.